Sequencing of this T cell receptor (beta chain) was carried out in a study of early T cells in non-severe SARS-CoV-2 infection. Turning to the study itself: Sequencing was performed on bulk RNA from unsorted whole blood, leaving chains unpaired. The study's findings and limits: VDJdb matches were skewed toward anti-spike CD8 T cell responses.

The CDR3 consists of 12 residues. V shed 4 bases and J 13 bases; nucleotides not matched to a gene: 4. CDR1 is SGHDT, CDR2 YYEEEE, per germline. This clonotype appeared a few times. What it recognizes is unknown. Each cDNA molecule carried a unique molecular identifier. A single record per CDR3 protein comes from TCRdb applying MiXCR to the 5' RACE reads. The sample lists around 70,000 distinct CDR3 sequences, about a sixth occurring once. The sequence derives from an adult who was a healthcare worker with PCR-confirmed SARS-CoV-2 infection or an uninfected control (not recorded which). The sequenced sample was whole blood. The rearrangement uses TRBV5-6 and TRBJ2-1; 11 bases are a match to TRBD2. CDR3 bases: TGTGCCAGCAGCCATAGCGGGAGGGCACAGTTCTTC. It specifies CASSHSGRAQFF.